A selection of T cell receptor beta chains follows, all from one sample in a study of graft-versus-host responses after intestinal transplantation. TCRdb keeps only in-frame clones here, not all; method: immunoSEQ multiplex PCR. The sample consists of tens of thousands of clones, 94% of them appearing once. This specimen was PBMCs, taken 156 days after intestinal transplant. The receptors originated from a human patient who received an intestinal transplant, so some T cells may come from the graft donor. The CDR3 runs from the conserved cysteine through the conserved F or W. D genes are given only for firm matches. Only part of the rows carry a size: once, few, many, or a class if the clone is expanded.

v_call,clone_size,j_call,d_call,cdr3_nt,cdr3_aa
TRBV18,NA,TRBJ2-1,NA,TGTGCCAGCTACCCCAGTACGTCACCGGATGAGCAGTTCTTC,CASYPSTSPDEQFF
TRBV7-6,NA,TRBJ2-1,NA,TGTGCCAGCAGCCAGGTCCCGTGGTGGGCTAATGAGCAGTTCTTC,CASSQVPWWANEQFF
TRBV21-1,NA,TRBJ1-2,NA,TGTGCCAGCAGCAAAAGTCGGGACAGAGCAGACTATGGCTACACCTTC,CASSKSRDRADYGYTF
TRBV4-2,NA,TRBJ2-1,NA,TGTGCCAGTCGCAGGGGCGTTGGAGGATCTTTCTACAATGAGCAGTTCTTC,CASRRGVGGSFYNEQFF
TRBV19,once,TRBJ1-1,NA,TGTGCCAGTAGTATAGGAATCCGGGATTTCTTT,CASSIGIRDFF
TRBV5-1,NA,TRBJ2-5,TRBD1,TGCGCCAGCAGCACCCGGACAGGGAGGGAGACCCAGTACTTC,CASSTRTGRETQYF
TRBV5-1,NA,TRBJ1-3,NA,TGCGCCAGCAGCTTGGAACGGTACCAGGGTTTTGGAAACACCATATATTTT,CASSLERYQGFGNTIYF
TRBV5-1,NA,TRBJ1-3,NA,TGCGCCAGCAGCGTCGGTACATCTGGAAACACCATATATTTT,CASSVGTSGNTIYF
TRBV5-1,NA,TRBJ2-5,NA,TGCGCCAGCAGCGGGGGCACAGTAGCGGGTCAAGAGACCCAGTACTTC,CASSGGTVAGQETQYF
TRBV14,NA,TRBJ1-2,TRBD1,TGTGCCAGCAGCCAACCACAGGGGAATGGCTACACCTTC,CASSQPQGNGYTF
TRBV5-4,NA,TRBJ2-2,NA,TGTGCCAGCAGCTTCTCGCGGGGGCCGACCGGGGAGCTGTTTTTT,CASSFSRGPTGELFF
TRBV19,NA,TRBJ2-3,NA,TGTGCCAGTAGTTCCCTCGGGGTGGTCACAGATACGCAGTATTTT,CASSSLGVVTDTQYF
TRBV7-9,NA,TRBJ2-3,NA,TGTGCCAGCAGCCCCCGGGACTGGGGGGATACGCAGTATTTT,CASSPRDWGDTQYF
TRBV29-1,once,TRBJ2-2,NA,TGCAGCGGGAGAACAGATTTCAACACCGGGGAGCTGTTTTTT,CSGRTDFNTGELFF
TRBV6-6,NA,TRBJ1-6,NA,TGTGCCAGCACAGGGTGGAATTCACCCCTCCACTTT,CASTGWNSPLHF
TRBV7-3,NA,TRBJ2-1,TRBD2,TGTGCCAGCAGCTTCAGACTAGCAGGGTACAATGAGCAGTTCTTC,CASSFRLAGYNEQFF
TRBV27,once,TRBJ1-2,NA,TGTGCCAGCGGCACAGGGATATTCCACTATGGCTACACCTTC,CASGTGIFHYGYTF